The clone carrying this TCR beta chain was detected once. Its antigen is not identified. The junction does not match germline at one end; this may be a read error. This record belongs to a study of glioma-infiltrating T cells. TCR alpha and beta CDR3 regions were amplified from RNA using iRepertoire nested multiplex PCR. Input was roughly 85-450 ng of tissue mRNA or PBMC total RNA. In TCRdb, the multiplex PCR reads were re-called with MiXCR into one record per CDR3 protein. In the table there are over 80,000 distinct CDR3 sequences, approximately 42% of which are singletons. General study results and limits: Tissue and blood shared very few CDR3 sequences. Non-neoplastic patients had below-expected tissue-blood divergence, while all gliomas exceeded expectation.

This CDR3 is 15 amino acids long. The germline gives CDR1 SNHLY, CDR2 FYNNEI. Material: glioma tissue, nonneoplastic brain tissue, or PBMCs (not recorded which). This clonotype was sampled from a human donor with low-grade glioma or glioblastoma, undergoing nonglioma brain surgery, or in good health (not recorded which). The chain carries TRBV2 and TRBJ2-1, with 12 bases aligning to TRBD2. The CDR3 here is CACSLLAGGLNEQFF. The CDR3 DNA is TGTGCCTGCAGTCTCCTAGCGGGAGGGCTCAATGAGCAGTTCTTC.